The 14 T cell receptor beta chains in this list originate from one sample, sequenced in a study of T cells after yellow fever vaccination (dated by TCRdb to between 2017 and 2020). The library came from 5' RACE. Sequencing was carried out with an Illumina HiSeq 2500. TCRdb cleaned the public reads at Q25 with fastp, built clones with MiXCR and kept in-frame beta chains. Every CDR3 protein is listed once, alongside the most common genes and DNA of its rows. A total of 250,000 or so distinct CDR3 sequences appear in this sample, around 7% of them only once. Roughly 0.86% of the sample is in the top ten clones. The intended sense of this specimen's treatment or condition label: live attenuated yellow fever vaccine strain. This specimen was CD4+ T cells sorted from PBMCs, taken 15 days after the yellow fever booster vaccination. These receptors all come from a man aged 25 to 45 who received the YFV17D yellow fever vaccine.

The chain links TRBV7-9 to TRBJ2-3, with D perhaps matching TRBD1 (6 bases). The V gene lost 3 bases and the J gene lost 2 bases, with 12 bases spanning the gap. Germline V gene data show CDR1 as SEHNR and CDR2 as FQNEAQ (reference sequence). This CDR3 comprises 15 residues. Here the CDR3 reads CASSLQGLPTDTQYF. The CDR3 DNA follows: TGTGCCAGCAGCTTGCAGGGGTTACCCACAGATACGCAGTATTTT.

As DNA, the CDR3 is TGTGCCAGCAGCAGCCGGGAGTACCAAGAGACCCAGTACTTC. This sequence encodes CASSSREYQETQYF. The genes are TRBV2 and TRBJ2-5, with D tentatively TRBD2 (6 bases). Germline V gene data show CDR1 as SNHLY and CDR2 as FYNNEI. The CDR3 consists of 14 residues. The ends were cut back, 6 bases at V and 0 bases at J, with 11 bases in the middle.

This clonotype was picked up many times. This chain uses TRBV18 with TRBJ2-6; perhaps TRBD1 as D (5 bases). The CDR3 consists of 15 residues. Germline V gene sequence: CDR1 KGHSH, CDR2 LQKENI. Trimming stripped 4 bases from V and 0 bases from J, with 7 bases between. CDR3 residues: CASSQQGSGANVLTF. DNA of the CDR3: TGTGCCAGCTCACAGCAGGGCTCTGGGGCCAACGTCCTGACTTTC.

Only a few counts were recorded for this clonotype. This chain joins TRBV27 and TRBJ2-7; TRBD2 agrees at 9 bases. Germline V gives CDR1 MNHEY, CDR2 SMNVEV (reference sequence). The V gene end was trimmed by 4 bases and the J gene end by 6 bases; junction bases not matched to a gene: 7. This CDR3 is built from 14 residues. CDR3 protein: CASSYLAGRFEQYF. CDR3 sequence (DNA): TGTGCCAGCAGTTACCTAGCGGGACGTTTCGAGCAGTACTTC.

This clonotype appeared a few times. This chain joins TRBV6-5 and TRBJ2-1, with TRBD2 identical over 8 bases. CDR1 is MNHEY and CDR2 is SVGAGI in the germline V gene. The ends lost 4 bases at V and 3 bases at J; junction bases unmatched: 5. This CDR3 has 15 residues. The chain's CDR3 is CASSFSGAHYNEQFF. In nucleotides, the CDR3 is TGTGCCAGCAGTTTTAGCGGGGCCCACTACAATGAGCAGTTCTTC.

This clonotype was detected many times. The chain recombines TRBV23-1 with TRBJ2-1; D call uncertain. TRBV23-1 is filed as an ORF, its function uncertain. CDR3 length equals 14 residues. Trimming cost V 0 bases and J 4 bases, with 7 bases left between them. The CDR3 protein is CASSQSRGYNEQFF. The CDR3 DNA follows: TGCGCCAGCAGTCAATCGCGAGGTTACAATGAGCAGTTCTTC.

The chain recombines TRBV7-2 with TRBJ2-1; the match to TRBD1 covers 7 bases. The V segment lost 6 bases and the J segment 0 bases; nucleotides outside the gene matches: 8. This CDR3 has 16 residues. The V gene's germline CDR1 is SGHTA and CDR2 FQGNSA. CDR3 bases: TGTGCCAGCAGTCCCAGGGGGTCAGGCTCCTACAATGAGCAGTTCTTC. Translating gives CASSPRGSGSYNEQFF.

Worth noting for this clonotype: Its ends do not fully match the called genes, so a read error is possible. The chain links TRBV7-8 to TRBJ2-1; D is uncertain. CDR3 length equals 8 residues. Germline V gives CDR1 SGHVS, CDR2 FQNEAQ. CDR3: CASSPSLF. CDR3 DNA: TGTGCCAGCAGCCCCTCCCTCTTC.

There are a few counts of this clonotype. The chain is built from TRBV6-2 or TRBV6-3 and TRBJ2-2, with 7 bases identical to TRBD2. The germline V gene has CDR1 MNHEY and CDR2 SVGEGT. This CDR3 is built from 14 residues. V was pared by 6 bases and J by 6 bases, with 7 bases of the junction left unmatched. The CDR3 sequence is CASSPGLPPGELFF. DNA of the CDR3: TGTGCCAGCAGCCCGGGACTACCCCCCGGGGAGCTGTTTTTT.

This clonotype was observed many times. The V call is TRBV20-1, the J call TRBJ2-3, with D possibly TRBD2 on 6 matching bases. Germline CDR1 and CDR2: DFQATT and SNEGSKA (reference sequence). The CDR3 sequence is 15 residues long. The V end lost 1 base, the J end lost 1 base, and 12 bases lay between the germline ends. The CDR3 DNA follows: TGCAGTGCTAGAGTGGGAGCTAGCGGCACAGATACGCAGTATTTT. Translating gives CSARVGASGTDTQYF.

This clonotype was observed at least ten times. The chain is built from TRBV24-1 and TRBJ2-7; unclear D gene. Germline V CDR1 and CDR2: KGHDR, SFDVKD. This CDR3 contains 14 residues. Trimming removed 9 bases at V and 2 bases at J, with 16 bases between. The CDR3 DNA is TGTGCCACCCGCTCTCCGGAAACGCCCTACGAGCAGTACTTC. Its protein is CATRSPETPYEQYF.

This chain connects TRBV5-4 to TRBJ2-1; no reliable D call. CDR3 length: 15 residues. Trimming shortened V by 7 bases and J by 6 bases, and 20 bases separated the two germline ends. The germline V gene encodes CDR1 SGHNT and CDR2 YYREEE (reference sequence). In DNA, the CDR3 is TGTGCCAGCGGAGATCGGACGGGTTCTCCCAATGAGCAGTTCTTC. Translation gives CASGDRTGSPNEQFF.

The chain is built from TRBV28 and TRBJ2-2; tentatively, D is TRBD2 (6 bases). The CDR3 sequence is 16 residues long. Deletions cut 6 bases from V and 4 bases from J, with 18 bases between. The V gene's germline CDR1 is MDHEN and CDR2 SYDVKM. DNA for the CDR3: TGTGCCAGCAGAAAACCGGGACTCCGCACCACCGGGGAGCTGTTTTTT. Translating gives CASRKPGLRTTGELFF.

The chain uses TRBV20-1 and TRBJ2-7; D remains unclear. The CDR3 sequence is 14 residues long. Germline values: CDR1 DFQATT, CDR2 SNEGSKA (reference sequence). V was pared by 4 bases and J by 3 bases, with 16 bases between. The CDR3 bases are TGCAGTGCTAATCCAGTCAGAAAAGGCTACGAGCAGTACTTC. It yields the protein CSANPVRKGYEQYF.